This T cell receptor (beta chain) was identified in a study of shared clonotypes between healthy human individuals. On the study more broadly: CD4 naive and memory got three plates each, CD8 naive two, CD8 memory one.

The germline gives CDR1 SEHNR, CDR2 FQNEAQ (reference sequence). The V and J ends lost 6 bases and 5 bases, in that order; junction bases with no gene match: 15. The CDR3 runs 17 residues. Study-level results: Clonotypes shared by all four donors outscored non-shared clonotypes in generation probability.

Sorted-subset replicate PCR reactions contained approximately 190 ng DNA, corresponding to some 30,000 T cell genomes. Assay: immunoSEQ multiplex PCR; the TCRdb copy retains only in-frame clones and omits some. The sample comprises approximately 1.5 million clones, 95% to 99% of which are singletons, and 0.45% rests with the top ten. As regards this clone: Its matching antigen is unknown.

Sequenced material: naive CD4+ T cells sorted from blood. As to subset: CD45RA+ positively selected. The V and J genes are TRBV7-9 and TRBJ1-1; 10 bases match TRBD1. This TCR was sampled from a man aged 30 to 39 in good health. DNA for the CDR3: TGTGCCAGCAGGTGGAGGGGGACAGGGGTAAGGTGGACTGAAGCTTTCTTT. Its protein product is CASRWRGTGVRWTEAFF.